This entry lists 21 T cell receptor beta chains sequenced from one sample in a study of blood T cells in healthy people across ages. The use of a sample-barcoded 5' primer and a J-beta primer mix characterized a second PCR of roughly 7 to 11 cycles. TCRdb passed the 5' RACE reads through MiXCR, listing each CDR3 protein once. The sample has 1.2 million to 1.5 million distinct CDR3 sequences, roughly 60% seen once. The sequenced material came from blood. The receptors stem from a man between 18 and 35 years old in good health.

The genes are TRBV4-3 and TRBJ1-1; D not certain. The germline CDR1 and CDR2 sequences are LGHNA and YSLEER. Trimming cost V 1 base and J 1 base, with 4 bases left between them. This CDR3 contains 13 residues. DNA for the CDR3: TGCGCCAGCAGCCAAGGGACGAACACTGAAGCTTTCTTT. This gives the protein CASSQGTNTEAFF.

The V call is TRBV2, the J call TRBJ1-2; the D gene is possibly TRBD1 (5 bases). The V and J ends lost 3 bases and 7 bases respectively, with 18 bases between them. Germline CDR1 and CDR2: SNHLY and FYNNEI. CDR3 size: 15 residues. The CDR3 DNA reads TGTGCCAGCAGTGATTTAAGGGCAGGGTCCCGTGGCTACACCTTC. Its protein product is CASSDLRAGSRGYTF. Drawing the rest from reference TRBV2 and TRBJ1-2, the complete variable domain is EPEVTQTPSHQVTQMGQEVILRCVPISNHLYFYWYRQILGQKVEFLVSFYNNEISEKSEIFDDQFSVERPDGSNFTLKIRSTKLEDSAMYFCASSDLRAGSRGYTFGSGTRLTVV.

This sequence joins TRBV20-1 and TRBJ1-1; D uncertain. Germline CDR1 reads DFQATT; CDR2 reads SNEGSKA (reference sequence). V was trimmed by 1 base and J by 4 bases, leaving 10 bases between them. The CDR3 spans 13 residues. DNA of the CDR3: TGCAGTGCTAGAGGGAGGTCGGGCACTGAAGCTTTCTTT. It is translated as CSARGRSGTEAFF.

The rearrangement joins TRBV15 to TRBJ2-5; maybe TRBD2 (6 bases). This CDR3 spans 15 amino acids. In germline, CDR1 is LNHNV, CDR2 YYDKDF (reference sequence). Deletions cut 7 bases from V and 0 bases from J, with 15 bases between. CDR3 sequence reads: CATNEPGVNQETQYF. In DNA form, the CDR3 reads TGTGCCACCAACGAACCGGGGGTTAACCAAGAGACCCAGTACTTC.

The genes are TRBV6-5 and TRBJ2-7; the D gene could be TRBD1 or TRBD2 (5 bases each). V was cut by 5 bases and J by 6 bases, with 11 bases left in between. The germline V gene encodes CDR1 MNHEY and CDR2 SVGAGI. CDR3 length: 12 amino acids. This CDR3 is CASSDQGREQYF. The CDR3 coding sequence is TGTGCCAGCAGTGATCAGGGACGCGAGCAGTACTTC.

This chain connects TRBV11-2 to TRBJ1-2; TRBD1 matches 9 bases. Unmatched junction bases numbered 16, after V lost 5 bases and J lost 6 bases. The CDR3 is 17 residues long. Germline V gene sequence: CDR1 SGHAT, CDR2 FQNNGV. CDR3 nucleotide sequence: TGTGCCAGCAGCCACGTAGAACGACCGGGACAGGGAGATGGCTACACCTTC. The encoded protein is CASSHVERPGQGDGYTF.

This chain connects TRBV6-5 to TRBJ1-2; 8 bases are shared with TRBD1. V was pared by 5 bases and J by 6 bases, with 8 bases of the junction left unmatched. This CDR3 has 14 amino acids. From germline, CDR1 is MNHEY and CDR2 SVGAGI. CDR3: CASSRQGAENGYTF. In DNA form, the CDR3 reads TGTGCCAGCAGTCGGCAGGGGGCAGAAAATGGCTACACCTTC.

The V call is TRBV12-3 or TRBV12-4, the J call TRBJ2-7; TRBD1 or TRBD2 may be the D gene (5 bases each). The CDR3 is made up of 15 amino acids. V was pared by 6 bases and J by 1 base, with 16 bases between. The CDR3 region is CASSSIGTESYEQYF. The DNA for the CDR3 is TGTGCCAGCAGCTCAATAGGGACGGAATCCTACGAGCAGTACTTC.

The rearrangement joins TRBV4-3 to TRBJ1-4, with D possibly being TRBD1 (5 bases). Trimming left V 0 bases short and J 8 bases short, with 13 bases between. The germline V gene encodes CDR1 LGHNA and CDR2 YSLEER. This CDR3 has 15 residues. Here the CDR3 reads CASSQDRGGWEKLFF. The CDR3 DNA reads TGCGCCAGCAGCCAAGATAGGGGTGGCTGGGAAAAACTGTTTTTT.

The chain employs TRBV6-4 and TRBJ2-4; 8 nucleotides match TRBD2. The DNA end is a closer match to TRBJ2-7, so the J assignment may be wrong. Germline V gene sequence: CDR1 MRHNA, CDR2 SNTAGT. This CDR3 has 16 residues. CDR3 region: CASSGPQGGGPYEQYF. CDR3 bases: TGTGCCAGCAGTGGCCCTCAGGGCGGGGGGCCCTACGAGCAGTACTTC.

In its sample, this clonotype was seen many times. This chain links TRBV5-1 with TRBJ2-7; tentatively, D is TRBD1 or TRBD2 (5 bases each). Germline values: CDR1 SGHRS, CDR2 YFSETQ. V was pared by 4 bases and J by 6 bases, with 11 bases between. CDR3 length: 12 amino acids. CDR3 protein: CASSHPGGEQYF. The DNA of the CDR3 is TGCGCCAGCAGCCACCCTGGGGGCGAGCAGTACTTC.

The chain carries TRBV12-3 or TRBV12-4 and TRBJ2-7; 13 bases agree with TRBD2. With V trimmed by 3 bases and J by 3 bases, 5 bases remained unmatched. The CDR3 covers 16 residues. CDR3: CASSLTGTSGVYEQYF. In nucleotides, the CDR3 is TGTGCCAGCAGTTTGACCGGGACTAGCGGGGTCTACGAGCAGTACTTC.

The genes are TRBV29-1 and TRBJ2-7, with D unclear. The CDR3 length is 13 residues. The germline V gene has CDR1 SQVTM and CDR2 ANQGSEA. Trimming pared 0 bases from V and 3 bases from J, leaving 9 bases between. CDR3 sequence: CSVEDPGFYEQYF. The CDR3 region has the DNA TGCAGCGTTGAAGATCCCGGATTCTACGAGCAGTACTTC.

This clonotype came up many times. The chain is built from TRBV24-1 and TRBJ2-4; 9 bases are a match to TRBD1. Germline V CDR1 and CDR2: KGHDR, SFDVKD. The CDR3 sequence is 19 residues long. Trimming cost V 3 bases and J 3 bases; bases outside gene matches: 14. The CDR3 nucleotides read TGTGCCACCAGTGATCCTAATCCGGGACAGGGAAGGGGCAAAAACATTCAGTACTTC. Protein: CATSDPNPGQGRGKNIQYF.

The V and J genes are TRBV4-2 and TRBJ2-1; 8 bases line up with TRBD2. This CDR3 has 15 residues. V trimming: 0 bases; J trimming: 7 bases; junction bases outside the gene matches: 5. Germline V lookup: CDR1 LGHNA, CDR2 YNFKEQ. The CDR3 spells CASSQDRGLGNEQFF. The CDR3 bases are TGTGCCAGCAGCCAAGATAGGGGACTAGGAAATGAGCAGTTCTTC.

The V gene is TRBV10-3, the J gene TRBJ2-7, with unresolved D. The DNA end favors TRBJ2-5, so the J call may be wrong. CDR1 is ENHRY, CDR2 SYGVKD, per germline. This CDR3 is 13 amino acids long. The CDR3 protein is CAIRSLGEETQYF. The CDR3 DNA reads TGTGCCATCAGGAGCCTAGGTGAAGAGACCCAGTACTTC.

A few counts support this clonotype. V usage is TRBV28 and J usage is TRBJ2-7; D may be TRBD1 (7 bases). The V gene's germline CDR1 is MDHEN and CDR2 SYDVKM. This CDR3 comprises 15 residues. The V and J ends lost 7 bases and 4 bases respectively, with 20 bases between them. CDR3 DNA: TGTGCCAGCACGTGGGAGGCAGGGGGTTTATACGAGCAGTACTTC. Amino acids: CASTWEAGGLYEQYF.

This chain uses TRBV15 with TRBJ1-6; D gene unclear. This CDR3 is built from 15 residues. The germline V and J ends were trimmed by 7 bases and 10 bases, with 20 bases remaining between them. From germline, CDR1 is LNHNV and CDR2 YYDKDF (reference sequence). This CDR3 reads CATTTRGGGYSPLHF. DNA of the CDR3: TGTGCCACCACAACAAGAGGCGGAGGATACTCACCCCTCCACTTT.

The rearrangement links TRBV2 to TRBJ1-5; 8 bases match TRBD1. The J segment lost 1 base and the V segment lost 6 bases, leaving 5 bases of the junction unmatched. The germline gives CDR1 SNHLY, CDR2 FYNNEI. The CDR3 sequence is 15 residues long. In DNA, the CDR3 is TGTGCCAGCAGCGAACAGGGGGTAAGCAATCAGCCCCAGCATTTT. Amino acids: CASSEQGVSNQPQHF.

This clonotype was observed once. V is TRBV6-2 or TRBV6-3 and J is TRBJ2-1; no reliable D call. Per the germline V gene, CDR1 is MNHEY and CDR2 is SVGEGT. The ends were cut back, 0 bases at V and 6 bases at J, with 6 bases in the middle. This CDR3 is built from 13 residues. CDR3 bases: TGTGCCAGCAGTTACTCCTGGAGCAATGAGCAGTTCTTC. This sequence encodes CASSYSWSNEQFF.

The chain employs TRBV7-9 and TRBJ2-3; D possibly matches TRBD1 or TRBD2 (5 bases each). This CDR3 is 15 amino acids long. V was clipped by 5 bases and J by 11 bases, with 23 bases between them. Germline V lookup: CDR1 SEHNR, CDR2 FQNEAQ (reference sequence). The DNA for the CDR3 is TGTGCCAGCAGCCCCTCCGGGACCCCCACAAGTTTGCAGTATTTT. Its protein product is CASSPSGTPTSLQYF. The full variable domain, in which reference TRBV7-9 and TRBJ2-3 provide the parts outside the CDR3, is DTGVSQNPRHKITKRGQNVTFRCDPISEHNRLYWYRQTLGQGPEFLTYFQNEAQLEKSRLLSDRFSAERPKGSFSTLEIQRTEQGDSAMYLCASSPSGTPTSLQYFGPGTRLTVL.